The T cell receptor (beta chain) described here comes from a study of blood T cell repertoires in COVID-19. In the original processing: Reference gene primer amplification gave nucleated cell count estimates. Method: immunoSEQ multiplex PCR; TCRdb's copy keeps in-frame clones and lacks some. That table is the source of V, J and clone size, and D and trimming were worked out from the DNA. The sample shows about 300,000 clones, 86% of them seen only once. V was cut by 3 bases and J by 8 bases, with 22 bases left in between. The CDR3 covers 17 residues. Germline CDR1 and CDR2: LNHDA and SQIVND (reference sequence). Recruits, aged roughly 18 to 95 years, lived in 24 US areas. Categorization into cohorts depended on clinical history that participants reported. For recovered donors of Cohort 3, there were two negative PCRs, clearance, or symptom resolution.

The clonotype was recovered from a man aged 25 to 40 who had recovered from COVID-19. Source material: PBMCs or T cells enriched from blood (not recorded which). This chain uses TRBV19 with TRBJ1-4; weak D call: TRBD1 (5 bases). The CDR3 protein is CASSIPGSLAWGEKLFF. For the CDR3, the DNA is TGTGCCAGTAGTATCCCTGGTTCCCTCGCCTGGGGCGAAAAACTGTTTTTT.